This entry concerns a single T cell receptor (beta chain). What it binds is not known. Sequencing used immunoSEQ multiplex PCR; TCRdb keeps in-frame clones, though not all of them. The table has 250,000 to 400,000 clones, roughly 90% seen once. These data come from a study of cytomegalovirus exposure and HLA in healthy donors. The CDR3 loop spans 17 amino acids. Trimming left V 0 bases short and J 7 bases short, with 19 bases between. Germline lookup yields CDR1 MGHRA and CDR2 YSYEKL. Study results and caveats: Reports indicated that the classifier achieved high specificity and sensitivity in diagnosing cytomegalovirus status. The tendency of first-cohort TCR clusters to co-occur in the 90 to 150 validation repertoires emerged from a later analysis. The authors listed 150 to 200 TCR beta chains as cytomegalovirus-associated.

The rearrangement links TRBV4-1 to TRBJ1-5, with D possibly TRBD1 on 6 matching bases. The sample consisted of PBMCs. This TCR derives from a man younger than 45 in good health and CMV-seronegative. The CDR3 DNA sequence: TGCGCCAGCAGCCAAGATACAGGGAGGGGTCAGCGGCAGCCCCAGCATTTT. Residues: CASSQDTGRGQRQPQHF.